Listed below are T cell receptor beta chains from one sample, sequenced in a study of blood T cell repertoires in COVID-19. Data came from immunoSEQ multiplex PCR; TCRdb stores just in-frame clones and leaves some out. The data hold 200,000 to 300,000 clones, with about 86% observed a single time. Sequenced: PBMCs or T cells enriched from blood (not recorded which). These receptors were collected from a woman aged 40 to 55 with acute COVID-19. CDR3s include the opening cysteine and the closing phenylalanine or tryptophan. The D gene is left open where the match is weak. Some rows have no size entry. The others give once, few or many, or a class for an expanded clone.

>TRBD1|TRBJ1-5|NA|TRBV7-6
CASSLAGTDSNQPQHF
TGTGCCAGCAGCTTAGCCGGGACAGATAGCAATCAGCCCCAGCATTTT
>NA|TRBJ2-7|NA|TRBV7-8
CASTPNGSADEQYF
TGTGCCAGCACCCCTAACGGGAGCGCCGACGAGCAGTACTTC
>TRBD1|TRBJ1-4|NA|TRBV5-1
CASSTGTGAANEKLFF
TGCGCCAGCAGCACCGGGACAGGGGCGGCTAATGAAAAACTGTTTTTT
>NA|TRBJ2-7|NA|TRBV5-5
CASSFGVDSSSYEQYF
TGTGCCAGCAGCTTCGGCGTGGACAGCAGCTCCTACGAGCAGTACTTC
>NA|TRBJ2-7|NA|TRBV7-3
CASSLSGGTELYEQYF
TGTGCCAGCAGCTTAAGTGGAGGCACAGAACTATACGAGCAGTACTTC
>NA|TRBJ2-2|NA|TRBV7-8
CASTRSPDTGELFF
TGTGCCAGCACCAGATCTCCTGACACCGGGGAGCTGTTTTTT
>NA|TRBJ1-1|NA|TRBV2
CASKENPHTEAFF
TGTGCCAGCAAGGAGAACCCCCACACTGAAGCTTTCTTT
>NA|TRBJ2-7|NA|TRBV11-3
CASSFGGQKGYEQYF
TGTGCCAGCAGCTTTGGAGGACAGAAAGGCTACGAGCAGTACTTC
>TRBD1|TRBJ1-4|few|TRBV7-2
CASSFDRGNEKLFF
TGTGCCAGCAGCTTTGACAGGGGCAATGAAAAACTGTTTTTT
>TRBD2|TRBJ2-5|NA|TRBV7-3
CASSLGLAGDRETQYF
TGTGCCAGCAGCTTAGGACTAGCGGGAGATAGGGAGACCCAGTACTTC
>TRBD1|TRBJ1-1|NA|TRBV27
CASSRAGGAWTEAFF
TGTGCCAGCAGTCGCGCAGGGGGCGCTTGGACTGAAGCTTTCTTT
>NA|TRBJ2-1|NA|TRBV25-1
CASSEYGDNEQFF
TGTGCCAGCAGTGAGTACGGGGACAATGAGCAGTTCTTC
>TRBD2|TRBJ2-3|NA|TRBV9
CASSVGAGGSTDTQYF
TGTGCCAGCAGCGTAGGGGCGGGAGGGAGCACAGATACGCAGTATTTT
>TRBD1|TRBJ2-7|NA|TRBV19
CASSPGQGDYEQYF
TGTGCCAGTAGTCCAGGACAGGGGGACTACGAGCAGTACTTC